This TCR beta chain is from a study of radiation and T cells in renal cell carcinoma. About this clone: The antigen is not known.

Profiling relied on immunoSEQ multiplex PCR, and the TCRdb table lists in-frame clones only, not all of them. This table holds over 55,000 clones, around three quarters found once. Study results and caveats: No pretreatment tumor biopsies were available for baseline clonotypes. In blood, top tumor clones expanded by 2 weeks, shrinking by 4.

Indicated time point: blood 2 weeks post-SBRT. Documented treatment: 15 Gy SBRT to primary tumor, nephrectomy 4 weeks later. Blood was sampled at baseline, 2 weeks and 4 weeks after SBRT. Per the germline V gene, CDR1 is MNHEY and CDR2 is SMNVEV (reference sequence). Trimming cost V 5 bases and J 4 bases; bases outside gene matches: 7. The CDR3 has 15 residues. The starting material was blood, obtained from a patient whose treatment included radiotherapy and nephrectomy. This TCR was sampled from a man between 60 and 75 years old with renal cell carcinoma. V usage is TRBV27 and J usage is TRBJ1-2; 10 nucleotides match TRBD1. CDR3 nucleotides: TGTGCCAGCAGTGCCGGACAGGGGGTGGGCTATGGCTACACCTTC. Amino acid sequence: CASSAGQGVGYGYTF.